These 30 T cell receptor beta chains share one sample of origin, sequenced in a study of T cells in Graves' hyperthyroidism and ophthalmopathy. The source material, RNA transcripts, was used to amplify TCR beta CDR3 regions. First-round RT-PCR targeting the TCR CDR3 was performed with the HTBI primer set. TCRdb fed the multiplex PCR reads into MiXCR, producing one record per CDR3 protein. The repertoire consists of about 270,000 distinct CDR3 sequences, with approximately 14% occurring once and the leading ten covering over 30%. Sequencing used blood. The origin of the receptors is a woman between 50 and 59 years old with Graves' hyperthyroidism that later progressed to Graves' ophthalmopathy.

This chain connects TRBV11-2 to TRBJ2-5; tentative D call: TRBD1 (5 bases). Trimming pared 2 bases from V and 4 bases from J, leaving 14 bases between. The CDR3 sequence is 15 residues long. The germline gives CDR1 SGHAT, CDR2 FQNNGV. CDR3 sequence: CASSLLGDVVETQYF. The DNA for the CDR3 is TGTGCCAGCAGCTTATTAGGGGATGTGGTAGAGACCCAGTACTTC. Based on the CDR3 plus reference TRBV11-2 and TRBJ2-5, the full variable domain is EAGVAQSPRYKIIEKRQSVAFWCNPISGHATLYWYQQILGQGPKLLIQFQNNGVVDDSQLPKDRFSAERLKGVDSTLKIQPAKLEDSAVYLCASSLLGDVVETQYFGPGTRLLVL.

The chain carries TRBV20-1 and TRBJ1-5, with D uncertain. V was trimmed by 1 base and J by 5 bases, leaving 6 bases between them. CDR1 DFQATT and CDR2 SNEGSKA come from the germline V gene (reference sequence). CDR3 size: 12 residues. This CDR3 reads CSARGSHQPQHF. As DNA, the CDR3 is TGCAGTGCTAGAGGGTCGCATCAGCCCCAGCATTTT.

The sample holds a few counts of this clonotype. The rearrangement uses TRBV9 and TRBJ1-2; D uncertain. The CDR3 is 11 amino acids. Trimming stripped 7 bases from V and 0 bases from J, with 4 bases between. Germline V gene data show CDR1 as SGDLS and CDR2 as YYNGEE. Here the CDR3 reads CASASNYGYTF. The CDR3 region has the DNA TGTGCCAGCGCTTCTAACTATGGCTACACCTTC.

This clonotype appeared many times. The J gene is TRBJ1-1, the V gene TRBV20-1, with TRBD1 as a possible D gene (5 bases). This CDR3 is 14 amino acids long. V was trimmed by 4 bases and J by 6 bases, leaving 18 bases between them. Germline CDR1 is DFQATT and CDR2 is SNEGSKA (reference sequence). The CDR3 loop reads CSATEAGQGSEAFF. In nucleotides, the CDR3 is TGCAGTGCTACGGAAGCGGGTCAGGGCTCTGAAGCTTTCTTT.

The chain couples TRBV14 to TRBJ2-3; D tentatively fits TRBD1 or TRBD2 (5 bases each). CDR3 length equals 17 residues. Germline V lookup: CDR1 SGHDN, CDR2 FVKESK. The germline V and J ends were trimmed by 3 bases and 3 bases, with 19 bases remaining between them. The CDR3 DNA reads as TGTGCCAGCAGCCATTTTGGCAGGGAGATCGGTACAGATACGCAGTATTTT. It is translated as CASSHFGREIGTDTQYF. Full variable domain (missing parts from reference TRBV14 and TRBJ2-3): EAGVTQFPSHSVIEKGQTVTLRCDPISGHDNLYWYRRVMGKEIKFLLHFVKESKQDESGMPNNRFLAERTGGTYSTLKVQPAELEDSGVYFCASSHFGREIGTDTQYFGPGTRLTVL.

The rearrangement links TRBV5-1 to TRBJ2-5; D call uncertain. Trimming left V 4 bases short and J 4 bases short, with 14 bases between. The germline V gene has CDR1 SGHRS and CDR2 YFSETQ. The CDR3 consists of 14 residues. CDR3 sequence (DNA): TGCGCCAGCAGCCCACCCCCCGGTAGAGAGACCCAGTACTTC. It codes for CASSPPPGRETQYF.

In its sample, this clonotype was seen many times. This chain joins TRBV28 and TRBJ1-1; 7 bases match TRBD1. The ends lost 2 bases at V and 0 bases at J; junction bases unmatched: 9. The length of the CDR3 is 17 residues. Germline-derived CDR1 and CDR2 are MDHEN and SYDVKM. The CDR3 coding sequence is TGTGCCAGCAGTTTAGTTGTGGCAGGGGGTATGAACACTGAAGCTTTCTTT. As protein: CASSLVVAGGMNTEAFF. The whole variable domain, filled in from reference TRBV28 and TRBJ1-1, reads DVKVTQSSRYLVKRTGEKVFLECVQDMDHENMFWYRQDPGLGLRLIYFSYDVKMKEKGDIPEGYSVSREKKERFSLILESASTNQTSMYLCASSLVVAGGMNTEAFFGQGTRLTVV.

In its sample, this clonotype was seen many times. The chain joins TRBV3-1 to TRBJ1-1, with D unclear. Trimming took 5 bases from V and 7 from J, leaving 11 bases between them. The CDR3 totals 12 residues. CDR1 is LGHDT, CDR2 YNNKEL, per germline (reference sequence). As DNA, the CDR3 is TGTGCCAGCAGCGCCGCGGGCAGTGAAGCTTTCTTT. This encodes CASSAAGSEAFF.

This clonotype was seen at least ten times. The V gene is TRBV2, the J gene TRBJ1-4, with a weak D call TRBD1 (5 bases). The ends were cut back, 6 bases at V and 0 bases at J, with 14 bases in the middle. Germline CDR1 SNHLY, CDR2 FYNNEI. The CDR3 has 16 residues. DNA of the CDR3: TGTGCCAGCAGGACCCCCGGGGGGGCAACTAATGAAAAACTGTTTTTT. It translates to CASRTPGGATNEKLFF.

This clonotype appeared a few times. V and J are TRBV6-1 and TRBJ2-7; TRBD2 matches at 12 bases. The CDR3 runs 17 residues. Germline CDR1 MNHNS, CDR2 SASEGT. V lost 7 bases and J lost 4; bases outside the gene matches: 14. The CDR3 reads CASTMTLLAGGGYEQYF. In nucleotides, the CDR3 is TGTGCCAGCACCATGACCTTACTAGCGGGGGGCGGTTACGAGCAGTACTTC.

This clonotype was seen repeatedly, ten times or more. The chain combines TRBV7-3 with TRBJ2-2; D unresolved. The germline gives CDR1 SGHTA, CDR2 FQGTGA. The CDR3 runs 13 residues. The V gene lost 5 bases and the J gene lost 1 base, with 5 bases spanning the gap. DNA of the CDR3: TGTGCCAGCAGCCCCTGGAACACCGGGGAGCTGTTTTTT. Translation gives CASSPWNTGELFF.

This clonotype was found many times. The chain has TRBV2 and TRBJ2-2; TRBD1 is a possible D gene (6 bases). The CDR3 is 15 amino acids. Germline CDR1 and CDR2: SNHLY and FYNNEI. Trimming stripped 4 bases from V and 5 bases from J, with 14 bases between. CDR3 DNA sequence: TGTGCCAGCAGTGTGACTGGGGGCCAAACCGGGGAGCTGTTTTTT. Residues: CASSVTGGQTGELFF.

This clonotype has at least ten counts. The chain recombines TRBV28 with TRBJ1-5; D is unresolved. V lost 7 bases, J lost 1 base, and 20 bases lay in between. The germline V gene has CDR1 MDHEN and CDR2 SYDVKM. The CDR3 consists of 17 residues. As DNA, the CDR3 is TGTGCCAGCAACCTGCGAGGGTTTTTTAGGAGCAATCAGCCCCAGCATTTT. Amino acid sequence: CASNLRGFFRSNQPQHF.

In this sample, this clonotype turned up many times. This rearrangement joins TRBV7-9 to TRBJ2-1; D remains unclear. Germline V gene sequence: CDR1 SEHNR, CDR2 FQNEAQ (reference sequence). V gave up 8 bases and J gave up 0 bases, with 14 bases separating them. The CDR3 runs 15 residues. CDR3 DNA sequence: TGTGCCAGCTCGCCCTTTAGGAGCTCCTACAATGAGCAGTTCTTC. Translating gives CASSPFRSSYNEQFF.

At least ten counts were recorded for this clonotype. Germline is not matched at one junction end, which may reflect a read error. This chain links TRBV7-9 with TRBJ1-5; perhaps TRBD1 as D (5 bases). Germline assignment: CDR1 SEHNR and CDR2 FQNEAQ (reference sequence). The CDR3 length is 14 residues. The DNA of the CDR3 is TGTGCCAGCAGCTCCGACAGAATCGATCAACCCCAGCATTTT. The encoded protein is CASSSDRIDQPQHF.

There are many counts of this clonotype. The DNA for the CDR3 is TGTGCCAGCAGCCAAGAAGGGGGAGTCGGCAATCAGCCCCAGCATTTT. Amino acid sequence: CASSQEGGVGNQPQHF. This rearrangement joins TRBV3-1 to TRBJ1-5; D is perhaps TRBD1 (6 bases). V was trimmed by 0 bases and J by 2 bases, leaving 11 bases between them. The V gene's germline CDR1 is LGHDT and CDR2 YNNKEL (reference sequence). The length of the CDR3 is 16 residues.

At least ten counts were recorded for this clonotype. This chain links TRBV2 with TRBJ2-3, with 7 positions matching TRBD1. Germline assignment: CDR1 SNHLY and CDR2 FYNNEI. CDR3 length equals 16 residues. J gave up 1 base and V 7 bases, and 11 bases lay outside the gene matches. The CDR3 DNA sequence: TGTGCCAGCAAACCGACAGGGAGCTTGGGCACAGATACGCAGTATTTT. Its protein is CASKPTGSLGTDTQYF.

The J gene is TRBJ1-6, the V gene TRBV5-1, with D uncertain. The CDR3 has 13 residues. Trimming cost V 5 bases and J 8 bases, with 11 bases left between them. Germline V CDR1 and CDR2: SGHRS, YFSETQ. The CDR3 loop reads CASRSGKDSPLHF. Here the CDR3 DNA reads TGCGCCAGCAGATCCGGAAAGGATTCACCCCTCCACTTT.

Of note for this clonotype: Since a much larger clone is just one base distant, this may be a read error. The chain recombines TRBV6-2 or TRBV6-3 with TRBJ1-2; D call uncertain. V was cut by 8 bases and J by 4 bases, with 14 bases left in between. The CDR3 loop spans 13 amino acids. Germline values: CDR1 MNHEY, CDR2 SVGEGT. Here the CDR3 DNA reads TGTGCCAGCGGTGGGGTCAGTGGCTATGGCTACACCTTC. Its translation is CASGGVSGYGYTF.

This clonotype was recorded many times. The chain uses TRBV5-1 and TRBJ2-6, with 7 bases fitting TRBD2. From germline, CDR1 is SGHRS and CDR2 YFSETQ. This CDR3 has 17 amino acids. V shed 3 bases and J 0 bases; nucleotides not matched to a gene: 6. CDR3 sequence reads: CASSSASGYSGANVLTF. The CDR3, as DNA: TGCGCCAGCAGCTCGGCTAGCGGCTACTCTGGGGCCAACGTCCTGACTTTC. Full variable domain (remainder filled in from reference TRBV5-1 and TRBJ2-6): KAGVTQTPRYLIKTRGQQVTLSCSPISGHRSVSWYQQTPGQGLQFLFEYFSETQRNKGNFPGRFSGRQFSNSRSEMNVSTLELGDSALYLCASSSASGYSGANVLTFGAGSRLTVL.

This clonotype occurred many times. The V gene is TRBV28, the J gene TRBJ2-3; TRBD2 is a possible D gene (6 bases). The germline V gene has CDR1 MDHEN and CDR2 SYDVKM. Trimming stripped 6 bases from V and 3 bases from J, with 13 bases between. The CDR3 is 14 amino acids. The CDR3 DNA follows: TGTGCCAGCAGGATCCCGGGGGATACAGATACGCAGTATTTT. Translating gives CASRIPGDTDTQYF.

In its sample, this clonotype was seen many times. A much larger clonotype is one base distant, so this may be a read error. The V call is TRBV11-2, the J call TRBJ2-1; possible D gene TRBD2, 5 bases. This CDR3 spans 15 amino acids. Trimming stripped 3 bases from V and 6 bases from J, with 15 bases between. Germline CDR1 is SGHAT and CDR2 is FQNNGV. CDR3 sequence: CASSFLGPGSNEQFF. CDR3 nucleotides: TGTGCCAGCAGCTTTTTAGGGCCGGGGTCCAATGAGCAGTTCTTC.

Only a few counts were recorded for this clonotype. This chain connects TRBV5-5 to TRBJ1-3; no clear D. The V gene's germline CDR1 is SGHKS and CDR2 YYEKEE (reference sequence). This CDR3 contains 15 residues. Deletions cut 4 bases from V and 0 bases from J, with 11 bases between. Here the CDR3 DNA reads TGTGCCAGCAGCCTTCGGACGGACTCTGGAAACACCATATATTTT. It encodes CASSLRTDSGNTIYF.

Many counts were recorded for this clonotype. V and J are TRBV2 and TRBJ2-7; weak D call: TRBD1 (6 bases). V was pared by 2 bases and J by 6 bases, with 14 bases between. The CDR3 totals 14 residues. Germline lookup yields CDR1 SNHLY and CDR2 FYNNEI. CDR3 coding DNA: TGTGCCAGCAGTGAACAGGACAGTCTGAGCGAGCAGTACTTC. As protein: CASSEQDSLSEQYF.

This clonotype was detected ten times or more. This sequence joins TRBV28 and TRBJ2-3, with D possibly called TRBD1 or TRBD2 (5 bases each). With 5 bases removed from V and 10 bases from J, the gap between germline ends came to 13 bases. The germline V gene encodes CDR1 MDHEN and CDR2 SYDVKM. This CDR3 is built from 12 residues. CDR3 nucleotide sequence: TGTGCCAGCAGTCCGGGACGGAGCGCGCAGTATTTT. Translated, it gives CASSPGRSAQYF.

The chain links TRBV12-3 or TRBV12-4 to TRBJ1-1; 9 bases agree with TRBD1. The CDR3 length is 16 residues. V gave up 3 bases and J gave up 2 bases; unmatched junction bases: 7. The CDR3 DNA reads as TGTGCCAGCAGTTTTGGACAGGGGCAGGGAAACACTGAAGCTTTCTTT. Its protein is CASSFGQGQGNTEAFF.

This clonotype was seen many times. This chain links TRBV20-1 with TRBJ2-1; maybe TRBD2 (5 bases). The germline gives CDR1 DFQATT, CDR2 SNEGSKA (reference sequence). V gave up 7 bases and J gave up 9 bases, with 19 bases separating them. CDR3 size: 13 residues. The CDR3 sequence: CSVRGGGWSEQFF. For the CDR3, the DNA is TGCAGTGTCAGAGGCGGCGGGTGGAGTGAGCAGTTCTTC.

The table lists this clonotype with many counts. The chain has TRBV2 and TRBJ1-6, with 9 nucleotides matching TRBD1. The CDR3 loop spans 14 amino acids. Germline lookup yields CDR1 SNHLY and CDR2 FYNNEI. With 6 bases clipped from V and 8 bases from J, the junction kept 5 bases outside the gene matches. CDR3 region: CASRPGQGYSPLHF. Written as DNA, the CDR3 is TGTGCCAGCAGGCCTGGACAGGGGTATTCACCCCTCCACTTT. The variable domain in full, with the rest retrieved from reference TRBV2 and TRBJ1-6, is EPEVTQTPSHQVTQMGQEVILRCVPISNHLYFYWYRQILGQKVEFLVSFYNNEISEKSEIFDDQFSVERPDGSNFTLKIRSTKLEDSAMYFCASRPGQGYSPLHFGNGTRLTVT.

This chain uses TRBV11-2 with TRBJ1-1; tentative D call: TRBD1 (6 bases). Germline assignment: CDR1 SGHAT and CDR2 FQNNGV. The CDR3 loop spans 14 amino acids. Trimming took 5 bases from V and 1 from J, leaving 11 bases between them. CDR3 sequence: CASSPQGTNTEAFF. In DNA, the CDR3 is TGTGCCAGCAGCCCCCAGGGGACGAACACTGAAGCTTTCTTT.

This clonotype was counted ten times or more. The chain combines TRBV11-3 with TRBJ2-5; 7 nucleotides align to TRBD1. CDR3 length: 14 amino acids. V lost 7 bases and J lost 5; bases outside the gene matches: 10. The V gene's germline CDR1 is SGHNT and CDR2 YENEEA. CDR3 residues: CASTSEGARETQYF. Here the CDR3 DNA reads TGTGCCAGCACCTCAGAGGGGGCTCGGGAGACCCAGTACTTC.